A single sample gave rise to the 10 T cell receptor beta chains below, sequenced in a study of shared clonotypes between healthy human individuals (dated by TCRdb to the early 2020s). CD8 naive samples were CD45RO-negative cells positively selected for CCR7, giving a CD45RA+CCR7+ population that excluded TemRA cells. The method behind the library was the immunoSEQ multiplex PCR assay. Drawn from immuneACCESS, this table holds only the in-frame rearrangements with V and J called that TCRdb kept. Clones are partly lost; checked studies trace under half to an unresolved V gene and leave the rest unexplained. Counted in this sample were roughly 2.1 million clones; 93% of them appeared once. The ten largest clonotypes hold more than 1.5% of the sample. Sequences were obtained from naive CD8+ T cells from PBMCs. The sample's cell subset or site label, in plain terms: CD45RA+CCR7+. The receptors originated from a man younger than 35 in good health. Some clones in this sample may be carry-over from other donors' samples.

This clone has a handful of counts. The V and J genes are TRBV29-1 and TRBJ1-1, with 9 bases that match TRBD1. The J segment lost 1 base and the V segment lost 5 bases, leaving 2 bases of the junction unmatched. CDR1 and CDR2 from the germline V gene are SQVTM and ANQGSEA. This CDR3 is built from 13 residues. CDR3 loop: CSVWTGENTEAFF. Here the CDR3 DNA reads TGCAGCGTTTGGACAGGGGAGAACACTGAAGCTTTCTTT.

The V call is TRBV9, the J call TRBJ2-1; D is uncertain. This CDR3 spans 12 amino acids. V shed 0 bases and J shed 7 bases, with 5 bases lying between them. CDR1 and CDR2 from the germline V gene are SGDLS and YYNGEE. The CDR3 protein is CASSVGWNEQFF. CDR3 coding DNA: TGTGCCAGCAGCGTAGGGTGGAATGAGCAGTTCTTC.

The rearrangement joins TRBV19 to TRBJ2-2; possible D gene TRBD2, 6 bases. Germline CDR1 reads LNHDA; CDR2 reads SQIVND (reference sequence). The CDR3 runs to 14 residues. The V end lost 3 bases, the J end lost 5 bases, and 10 bases lay between the germline ends. As DNA, the CDR3 is TGTGCCAGTAGTATTATCCGGGGGACCGGGGAGCTGTTTTTT. Encoded protein: CASSIIRGTGELFF.

The chain combines TRBV7-3 with TRBJ2-2, with a tentative D call TRBD2 (6 bases). The germline V gene encodes CDR1 SGHTA and CDR2 FQGTGA. V was clipped by 2 bases and J by 7 bases, with 8 bases between them. This CDR3 contains 13 residues. The CDR3 sequence: CASSLGGGGELFF. In nucleotides, the CDR3 is TGTGCCAGCAGCTTAGGGGGAGGCGGGGAGCTGTTTTTT.

The chain joins TRBV27 to TRBJ2-1; D ambiguous. The CDR3 totals 13 residues. V was clipped by 0 bases and J by 7 bases, with 7 bases between them. CDR1 is MNHEY, CDR2 SMNVEV, per germline (reference sequence). The CDR3 region has the DNA TGTGCCAGCAGTTTATCGCGGTGGAATGAGCAGTTCTTC. Protein product: CASSLSRWNEQFF.

The chain combines TRBV28 with TRBJ2-2, with TRBD1 matching over 8 bases. The V segment lost 3 bases and the J segment 3 bases; nucleotides outside the gene matches: 6. The germline V gene has CDR1 MDHEN and CDR2 SYDVKM. The CDR3 extends over 16 amino acids. DNA of the CDR3: TGTGCCAGCAGTTTTTGGGGGACAGGAGACACCGGGGAGCTGTTTTTT. Its protein product is CASSFWGTGDTGELFF.

Note on this clone: Additional DNA sequences in this sample encode the identical CDR3. This chain joins TRBV19 and TRBJ2-7, with unresolved D. The V gene's germline CDR1 is LNHDA and CDR2 SQIVND (reference sequence). The germline V and J ends were trimmed by 3 bases and 2 bases, with 8 bases remaining between them. The CDR3 length is 13 residues. The CDR3 DNA is TGTGCCAGTAGTATTCCCGGAGCCTACGAGCAGTACTTC. Amino acids: CASSIPGAYEQYF.

The chain carries TRBV19 and TRBJ2-7; D is possibly TRBD1 (6 bases). Germline V CDR1 and CDR2: LNHDA, SQIVND (reference sequence). This CDR3 is built from 15 residues. Between the trimmed V and J ends, which lost 0 bases and 2 bases, there was a span of 11 bases. In DNA form, the CDR3 reads TGTGCCAGTAGTATAGAGCAGGGGCGGACCTACGAGCAGTACTTC. Protein: CASSIEQGRTYEQYF.

The rearrangement joins TRBV7-8 to TRBJ1-4; D unresolved. Trimming stripped 2 bases from V and 6 bases from J, with 7 bases between. Germline assignment: CDR1 SGHVS and CDR2 FQNEAQ. This CDR3 contains 13 residues. The CDR3 DNA reads TGTGCCAGCAGCTTACGGTGGGATGAAAAACTGTTTTTT. Translated, it gives CASSLRWDEKLFF.

The J gene is TRBJ2-1, the V gene TRBV19, with D possibly being TRBD2 (6 bases). The V gene lost 3 bases and the J gene lost 4 bases, with 16 bases spanning the gap. This CDR3 contains 16 residues. Germline V gives CDR1 LNHDA, CDR2 SQIVND (reference sequence). This CDR3 reads CASSIAGLPTYNEQFF. CDR3 bases: TGTGCCAGTAGTATTGCGGGACTCCCTACTTACAATGAGCAGTTCTTC.